This section outlines one T cell receptor (beta chain) sequence together with its context. Its target antigen remains unknown. There are no base qualities to consult, and no much larger clone falls within one base. The donors were patients who had localized lung adenocarcinoma, which is a subtype of non-small cell lung cancer. The samples were taken from the margins of localized lung adenocarcinomas. For TCR repertoire analysis, CD8+ T cells from tumor tissue were profiled apart from CD4+ T cells. The sample belongs to a study of CD4 and CD8 cells across lung adenocarcinoma regions (dated by TCRdb to the late 2010s). As for the study more broadly: Intratumor heterogeneity of the T cell receptor repertoire was examined by comparing tumor centers with tumor margins.

The library was obtained by PCR. TCRdb records HiSeq X Ten as the sequencer. In-frame beta chains were kept once TCRdb had trimmed the public reads at Q25 with fastp and called clones with MiXCR. CDR3 protein duplicates are merged, each entry listing the most common genes and DNA. In all, the sample holds some 18,000 distinct CDR3 sequences, and around 46% of those were seen once. In total, the top ten clones hold less than 40% of the sample. CDR1 MNHEY and CDR2 SMNVEV are derived from the germline V gene (reference sequence). From its cysteine to its phenylalanine, the CDR3 spans 17 amino acids. The DNA shown is the 51-base CDR3, in frame from base 1.

The chain is assembled from TRBV27 and TRBJ2-1; the central 13 bases match TRBD2. The J call is in doubt because the DNA end fits TRBJ2-7 better. Sequencing used CD8+ T cells from the margin of a lung tumor. Taken with the paper, the label for cell subset or site translates to: tumor margin region. This TCR was recovered from a male donor with lung adenocarcinoma. The CD4 and CD8 labels of this study may be unreliable. The nucleotides are TGTGCCAGCAGTCCTGGGGCTGGGGGACTAGCGGGATCCGAGCAGTACTTC. Translated, it gives CASSPGAGGLAGSEQYF.